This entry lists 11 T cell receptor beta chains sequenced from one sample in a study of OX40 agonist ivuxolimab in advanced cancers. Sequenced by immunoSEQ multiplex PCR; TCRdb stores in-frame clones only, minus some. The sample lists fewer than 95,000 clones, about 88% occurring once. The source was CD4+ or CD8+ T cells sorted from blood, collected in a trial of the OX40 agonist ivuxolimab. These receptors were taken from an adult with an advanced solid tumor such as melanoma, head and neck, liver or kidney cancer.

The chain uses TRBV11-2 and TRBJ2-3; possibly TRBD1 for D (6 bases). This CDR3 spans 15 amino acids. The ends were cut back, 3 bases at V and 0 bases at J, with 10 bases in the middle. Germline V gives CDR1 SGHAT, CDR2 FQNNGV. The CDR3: CASSFRQVSTDTQYF. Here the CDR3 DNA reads TGTGCCAGCAGCTTCAGACAGGTTAGCACAGATACGCAGTATTTT.

CDR3 DNA sequence: TGTGCCTGGGGCGTCTCGGGGGTGGAGCAGTTCTTC. It codes for CAWGVSGVEQFF. The chain uses TRBV30 and TRBJ2-1; a possible D gene is TRBD2 (6 bases). The V end was cut by 5 bases, the J end by 10 bases, with 15 bases between. The CDR3 is made up of 12 amino acids. Per the germline V gene, CDR1 is GTSNPN and CDR2 is SVGIG (reference sequence).

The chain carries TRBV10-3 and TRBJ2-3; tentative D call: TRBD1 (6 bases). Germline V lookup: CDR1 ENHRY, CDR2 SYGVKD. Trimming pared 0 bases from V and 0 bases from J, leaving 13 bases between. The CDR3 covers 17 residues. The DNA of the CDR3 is TGTGCCATCAGTGAGTCCGGACAGCTTCTTAGCACAGATACGCAGTATTTT. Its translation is CAISESGQLLSTDTQYF.

The CDR3 here is CASSPPYRTGFVGNTIYF. Here the CDR3 DNA reads TGTGCCAGCAGTCCCCCGTACCGGACAGGGTTCGTTGGAAACACCATATATTTT. The V and J genes are TRBV28 and TRBJ1-3; 8 nucleotides agree with TRBD1. Germline values: CDR1 MDHEN, CDR2 SYDVKM. V shed 5 bases, J shed 3 bases, and the junction held 15 bases outside the gene matches. The CDR3 runs 18 residues.

The CDR3 region is CASSLGGPARETQYF. DNA of the CDR3: TGTGCCAGCAGCTTAGGGGGGCCAGCACGCGAGACCCAGTACTTC. V usage is TRBV7-6 and J usage is TRBJ2-5, with D possibly being TRBD1 (6 bases). The V gene's germline CDR1 is SGHVS and CDR2 FNYEAQ. V was pared by 1 base and J by 5 bases, with 14 bases between. The CDR3 has 15 amino acids. Combining the CDR3 with reference TRBV7-6 and TRBJ2-5 gives the whole variable domain GAGVSQSPRYKVTKRGQDVALRCDPISGHVSLYWYRQALGQGPEFLTYFNYEAQQDKSGLPNDRFSAERPEGSISTLTIQRTEQRDSAMYRCASSLGGPARETQYFGPGTRLLVL.

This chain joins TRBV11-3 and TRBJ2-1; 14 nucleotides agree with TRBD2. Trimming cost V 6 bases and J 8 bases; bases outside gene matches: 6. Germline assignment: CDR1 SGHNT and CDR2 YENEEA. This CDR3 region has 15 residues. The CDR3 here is CASRNRGLAGDEQFF. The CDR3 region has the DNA TGTGCCAGCAGAAATAGGGGACTAGCGGGAGATGAGCAGTTCTTC.

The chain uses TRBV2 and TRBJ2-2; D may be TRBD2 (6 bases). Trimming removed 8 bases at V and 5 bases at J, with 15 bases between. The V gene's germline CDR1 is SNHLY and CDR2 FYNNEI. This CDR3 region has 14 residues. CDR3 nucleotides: TGTGCCAGCTATGCCGGGACTTCGACCGGGGAGCTGTTTTTT. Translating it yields CASYAGTSTGELFF.

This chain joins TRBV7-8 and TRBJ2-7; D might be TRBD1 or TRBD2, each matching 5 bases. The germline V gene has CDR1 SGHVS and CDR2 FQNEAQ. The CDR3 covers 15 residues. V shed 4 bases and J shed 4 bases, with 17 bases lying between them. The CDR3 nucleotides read TGTGCCAGCAGCTCCCTCGGGGACGGAAAATACGAGCAGTACGTC. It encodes CASSSLGDGKYEQYV.

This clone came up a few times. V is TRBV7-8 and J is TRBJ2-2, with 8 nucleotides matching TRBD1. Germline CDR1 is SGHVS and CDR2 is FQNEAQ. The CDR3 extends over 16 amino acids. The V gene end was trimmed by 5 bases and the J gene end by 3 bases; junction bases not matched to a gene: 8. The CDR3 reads CASSRNRGVYTGELFF. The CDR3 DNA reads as TGTGCCAGCAGCCGAAACAGGGGGGTTTACACCGGGGAGCTGTTTTTT.

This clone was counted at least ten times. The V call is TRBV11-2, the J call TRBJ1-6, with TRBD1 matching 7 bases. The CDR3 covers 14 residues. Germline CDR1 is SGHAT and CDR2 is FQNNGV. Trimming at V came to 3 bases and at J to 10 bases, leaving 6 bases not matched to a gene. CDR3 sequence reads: CASSFGGGSSPLHF. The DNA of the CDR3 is TGTGCCAGCAGCTTTGGAGGGGGCTCGTCACCCCTCCACTTT.

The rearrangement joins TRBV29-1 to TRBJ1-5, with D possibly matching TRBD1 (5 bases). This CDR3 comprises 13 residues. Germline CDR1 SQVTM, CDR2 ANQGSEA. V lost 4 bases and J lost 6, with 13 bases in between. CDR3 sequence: CSVGEGWGQPQHF. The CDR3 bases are TGCAGCGTTGGGGAGGGGTGGGGTCAGCCCCAGCATTTT.